These 14 T cell receptor beta chains originate from one sample sequenced in a study of cytomegalovirus exposure and HLA in healthy donors. PCR employed 60 Vbeta and 13 Jbeta primers. Using immunoSEQ multiplex PCR, the repertoire was profiled, and TCRdb retains in-frame clones only, with some absent. The data contain more than 150,000 clones, 80% of them singletons. The sequenced material came from PBMCs. The source is a boy aged 10-17 years in good health and CMV-seronegative.

The chain uses TRBV5-1 and TRBJ2-5, with 13 bases identical to TRBD2. Germline V gene data show CDR1 as SGHRS and CDR2 as YFSETQ. Unmatched junction bases numbered 6, after V lost 4 bases and J lost 6 bases. The CDR3 has 15 amino acids. The CDR3 region is CASSGGLAGKKTQYF. The CDR3 region has the DNA TGCGCCAGCAGCGGGGGACTAGCGGGAAAAAAGACCCAGTACTTC.

The sample holds a few counts of this clone. The chain employs TRBV6-1 and TRBJ2-2, with 7 bases that match TRBD2. The J segment lost 4 bases and the V segment lost 1 base, leaving 0 bases of the junction unmatched. The germline V gene encodes CDR1 MNHNS and CDR2 SASEGT. CDR3 size: 14 residues. This chain's CDR3 is CASSEGTSTGELFF. CDR3 nucleotides: TGTGCCAGCAGTGAAGGGACTAGCACCGGGGAGCTGTTTTTT.

The rearrangement joins TRBV11-3 to TRBJ1-2; TRBD1 aligns across 7 bases. The V gene end was trimmed by 5 bases and the J gene end by 4 bases; junction bases not matched to a gene: 4. In germline, CDR1 is SGHNT, CDR2 YENEEA. The CDR3 totals 13 residues. The CDR3 DNA sequence: TGTGCCAGCAGCCGGGGGACAGTCTATGGCTACACCTTC. Protein: CASSRGTVYGYTF.

V and J are TRBV9 and TRBJ1-2; a weak D match, TRBD1 (6 bases). Germline values: CDR1 SGDLS, CDR2 YYNGEE. The CDR3 contains 14 residues. The V gene lost 3 bases and the J gene lost 1 base, with 10 bases spanning the gap. In nucleotides, the CDR3 is TGTGCCAGCAGCGCCATGGACAGTAACTATGGCTACACCTTC. This encodes CASSAMDSNYGYTF.

The rearrangement links TRBV30 to TRBJ2-1, with D uncertain. This CDR3 comprises 14 residues. The V end lost 6 bases, the J end lost 4 bases, and 16 bases lay between the germline ends. Germline CDR1 reads GTSNPN; CDR2 reads SVGIG (reference sequence). CDR3 DNA: TGTGCCTGTTTGACTGCCTCAATATACAATGAGCAGTTCTTC. It is translated as CACLTASIYNEQFF.

The gene calls are TRBV20-1 and TRBJ1-1; TRBD1 might be the D (5 bases). CDR3 length equals 11 residues. Germline CDR1 DFQATT, CDR2 SNEGSKA (reference sequence). With 6 bases removed from V and 5 bases from J, the gap between germline ends came to 10 bases. DNA for the CDR3: TGCAGTGCCTCAGGGCGAACTGAAGCTTTCTTT. Translating gives CSASGRTEAFF.

V is TRBV19 and J is TRBJ1-1; D ambiguous. This CDR3 has 12 amino acids. V was trimmed by 6 bases and J by 5 bases, leaving 10 bases between them. Looked up from germline, CDR1 is LNHDA and CDR2 is SQIVND (reference sequence). Written as DNA, the CDR3 is TGTGCCAGTAGGCAGGTCCAGACTGAAGCTTTCTTT. Translation: CASRQVQTEAFF.

This clone was recorded a few times. The chain recombines TRBV10-3 with TRBJ2-3; TRBD2 matches at 8 bases. With 6 bases clipped from V and 6 bases from J, the junction kept 8 bases outside the gene matches. CDR3 length: 14 amino acids. Germline values: CDR1 ENHRY, CDR2 SYGVKD. CDR3 loop: CAISVTGGLDTQYF. Written as DNA, the CDR3 is TGTGCCATCAGCGTAACGGGAGGGTTGGATACGCAGTATTTT.

This chain joins TRBV11-3 and TRBJ2-2, with D possibly matching TRBD1 (7 bases). CDR3 length: 15 residues. V gave up 3 bases and J gave up 3 bases, with 11 bases separating them. The germline V gene encodes CDR1 SGHNT and CDR2 YENEEA. In DNA, the CDR3 is TGTGCCAGCAGCTTGCGGGACAGATACACCGGGGAGCTGTTTTTT. Translated, it gives CASSLRDRYTGELFF. The full variable domain, with the rest looked up from reference TRBV11-3 and TRBJ2-2, is EAGVVQSPRYKIIEKKQPVAFWCNPISGHNTLYWYLQNLGQGPELLIRYENEEAVDDSQLPKDRFSAERLKGVDSTLKIQPAELGDSAVYLCASSLRDRYTGELFFGEGSRLTVL.

The chain employs TRBV5-6 and TRBJ2-2, with D perhaps TRBD2 (6 bases). Germline CDR1 is SGHDT and CDR2 is YYEEEE. V dropped 1 base and J dropped 6 bases, with 13 bases sitting between them. CDR3 length: 15 residues. CDR3 nucleotides: TGTGCCAGCAGCTTGCCCCCGGCGGGGCCCGGGGAGCTGTTTTTT. This encodes CASSLPPAGPGELFF.

The chain employs TRBV5-1 and TRBJ2-7; perhaps TRBD1 as D (5 bases). The CDR3 is 15 residues long. CDR1 is SGHRS, CDR2 YFSETQ, per germline. The germline V and J ends were trimmed by 0 bases and 0 bases, with 10 bases remaining between them. CDR3 bases: TGCGCCAGCAGCTTGGGGGGCGGCATCTCCTACGAGCAGTACTTC. Translating it yields CASSLGGGISYEQYF.

V is TRBV6-1 and J is TRBJ1-4; D unresolved. The CDR3 covers 14 residues. CDR1 and CDR2 (germline): MNHNS, SASEGT. The V gene lost 1 base and the J gene lost 4 bases, with 7 bases spanning the gap. Here the CDR3 reads CASSEGTNNEKLFF. DNA for the CDR3: TGTGCCAGCAGTGAAGGGACTAATAATGAAAAACTGTTTTTT.

This rearrangement joins TRBV2 to TRBJ2-2; perhaps TRBD2 as D (6 bases). CDR1 is SNHLY, CDR2 FYNNEI, per germline. Between the trimmed V and J ends, which lost 2 bases and 6 bases, there was a span of 16 bases. The CDR3 is made up of 16 amino acids. The CDR3 loop reads CASSEIFGGIAGELFF. In nucleotides, the CDR3 is TGTGCCAGCAGTGAAATTTTCGGCGGGATCGCCGGGGAGCTGTTTTTT.

The chain uses TRBV21-1 and TRBJ1-6; no DNA check was done on the table's D call, TRBD1. TRBV21-1 is given as a pseudogene. The CDR3 is made up of 21 amino acids. For the CDR3, the DNA is TGTGCCAGCAGCAAAGCCTATCGGTGGAACAGGGGGTGCCTCTATAATTCACCCCTCCACTTT. This codes for CASSKAYRWNRGCLYNSPLHF.